This T cell receptor beta chain was sequenced during a study of control samples from healthy donors and cancer patients. Generated by immunoSEQ multiplex PCR, the TCRdb table keeps only in-frame clones and is missing some. The data contain 95,000 to 150,000 clones, approximately 91% of them singletons. CDR3 length: 16 residues. CDR1 is KGHDR and CDR2 is SFDVKD in the germline V gene. V was clipped by 9 bases and J by 3 bases; unmatched bases: 12. The TCR sequence derives from a woman under 30 in good health. The rearrangement joins TRBV24-1 to TRBJ2-3; 9 bases align to TRBD1. The sequenced sample consisted of blood. This CDR3 reads CATGGARDRATDTQYF. As DNA, the CDR3 is TGTGCCACCGGGGGGGCCCGGGACAGGGCAACAGATACGCAGTATTTT.